This entry features one TCR beta chain sequence. The antigen remains undetermined. This entry comes from a study of persistence of HIV-infected CD4 T cells. Germline V gene sequence: CDR1 MNHEY, CDR2 SVGAGI. CDR3 length: 15 amino acids. V was cut by 7 bases and J by 1 base, with 16 bases left in between. The stimulus was an HIV-1 Gag 15-mer peptide pool, roughly 1 ug/peptide/mL. CD4+ T cells upregulating both CD40 ligand and CD69 were sorted as responding cells. The immunoSEQ assay was version 4, run in survey mode. Template was genomic DNA at around 9.3 ng/uL, with up to roughly 1 ug used per sample. TCRdb's table, derived via immunoSEQ multiplex PCR, lists solely in-frame clones and lacks some. The repertoire holds 25,000 to 35,000 clones, with approximately 70% as singletons.

This TCR was recovered from an adult man with HIV who was CMV-seropositive. The sequences come from CD4+ T cells sorted from PBMCs after approximately 19-hour stimulation, collected from a patient who received antiretroviral therapy. The chain is built from TRBV6-5 and TRBJ1-2; a weak D match, TRBD1 (5 bases). CDR3 sequence: CASTLWPGGNYGYTF. The CDR3 DNA is TGTGCCAGCACCCTCTGGCCGGGGGGTAACTATGGCTACACCTTC.